The rows below give T cell receptor beta chains drawn from one sample of a study of T cells in Graves' hyperthyroidism and ophthalmopathy. Using its own MiXCR run on the multiplex PCR reads, TCRdb lists one record per CDR3 protein. Of about 380,000 distinct CDR3 sequences in the sample, about 18% were seen once. Source material: blood. The receptors were gathered from a man younger than 35 with Graves' ophthalmopathy. Each CDR3 is given with its conserved first and last residue. Each record gives: V gene, J gene, D gene, clone size, CDR3 protein, CDR3 DNA. The D gene is left open where the match is weak. Not all rows give a size; the values are once, few, many and, for expanded clones, a class.

v_call: TRBV6-1; j_call: TRBJ1-1; d_call: NA; clone_size: NA; cdr3_aa: CASIRQANTEAFF; cdr3_nt: TGTGCCAGCATCCGACAGGCGAACACTGAAGCTTTCTTT
v_call: TRBV11-2; j_call: TRBJ2-7; d_call: NA; clone_size: many; cdr3_aa: CASSLASWDGPYEQYF; cdr3_nt: TGTGCCAGCAGCTTAGCCTCCTGGGACGGACCCTACGAGCAGTACTTC
v_call: TRBV18; j_call: TRBJ2-2; d_call: NA; clone_size: few; cdr3_aa: CASSPLGDTGELFF; cdr3_nt: TGTGCCAGCTCACCACTTGGGGACACCGGGGAGCTGTTTTTT
v_call: TRBV28; j_call: TRBJ1-2; d_call: TRBD1; clone_size: many; cdr3_aa: CASIPPGAGGNYGYTF; cdr3_nt: TGTGCCAGCATTCCCCCGGGGGCAGGGGGTAACTATGGCTACACCTTC
v_call: TRBV2; j_call: TRBJ1-5; d_call: NA; clone_size: NA; cdr3_aa: CASEPQANDGNQPQHF; cdr3_nt: TGTGCCAGCGAGCCCCAGGCGAATGATGGCAATCAGCCCCAGCATTTT
v_call: TRBV20-1; j_call: TRBJ2-7; d_call: NA; clone_size: few; cdr3_aa: CSATNPRFLMSSYEQYF; cdr3_nt: TGCAGTGCTACCAACCCCCGATTTCTGATGAGCTCCTACGAGCAGTACTTC
v_call: TRBV19; j_call: TRBJ1-1; d_call: NA; clone_size: NA; cdr3_aa: CASKGGATEAFF; cdr3_nt: TGTGCCAGTAAGGGAGGGGCAACTGAAGCTTTCTTT
v_call: TRBV19; j_call: TRBJ1-1; d_call: NA; clone_size: NA; cdr3_aa: CASSGIGANTEAFF; cdr3_nt: TGTGCCAGTAGCGGCATCGGGGCCAACACTGAAGCTTTCTTT
v_call: TRBV6-1; j_call: TRBJ1-6; d_call: TRBD1; clone_size: few; cdr3_aa: CASSETGSGSPLHF; cdr3_nt: TGTGCCAGCAGTGAGACAGGGTCGGGTTCACCCCTCCACTTT
v_call: TRBV6-2/TRBV6-3; j_call: TRBJ2-3; d_call: TRBD2; clone_size: NA; cdr3_aa: CASEAGDTDTQYF; cdr3_nt: TGTGCCAGCGAGGCGGGGGACACAGATACGCAGTATTTT
v_call: TRBV15; j_call: TRBJ1-5; d_call: TRBD1; clone_size: few; cdr3_aa: CATSRQGGNQPQHF; cdr3_nt: TGTGCCACCAGTCGACAGGGTGGCAATCAGCCCCAGCATTTT
v_call: TRBV18; j_call: TRBJ1-2; d_call: NA; clone_size: many; cdr3_aa: CASSPIEIHGYTF; cdr3_nt: TGTGCCAGCTCACCAATTGAGATCCATGGCTACACCTTC
v_call: TRBV5-8; j_call: TRBJ2-3; d_call: TRBD2; clone_size: NA; cdr3_aa: CASSWGGGGPTDTQYF; cdr3_nt: TGTGCCAGCAGCTGGGGGGGCGGGGGGCCCACAGATACGCAGTATTTT
v_call: TRBV3-1; j_call: TRBJ2-7; d_call: TRBD1; clone_size: few; cdr3_aa: CASSKSGQGARLGEQYF; cdr3_nt: TGTGCCAGCAGCAAGAGTGGACAGGGGGCGCGTTTGGGGGAGCAGTACTTC
v_call: TRBV6-1; j_call: TRBJ2-3; d_call: NA; clone_size: many; cdr3_aa: CASRHTGLADTQYF; cdr3_nt: TGTGCCAGCAGGCACACAGGGCTCGCAGATACGCAGTATTTT
v_call: TRBV5-1; j_call: TRBJ1-1; d_call: NA; clone_size: many; cdr3_aa: CASSLFSGNTEAFF; cdr3_nt: TGTGCCAGCAGTTTATTTTCGGGAAACACTGAAGCTTTCTTT
v_call: TRBV5-1; j_call: TRBJ1-2; d_call: TRBD1; clone_size: NA; cdr3_aa: CASSLDGRGRNYNYGYTF; cdr3_nt: TGCGCCAGCAGCTTAGATGGCAGGGGGCGAAATTACAACTATGGCTACACCTTC
v_call: TRBV5-1; j_call: TRBJ2-3; d_call: NA; clone_size: few; cdr3_aa: CASSLANVGDTQYF; cdr3_nt: TGCGCCAGCAGCTTGGCAAACGTGGGGGATACGCAGTATTTT
v_call: TRBV7-3; j_call: TRBJ2-3; d_call: TRBD2; clone_size: many; cdr3_aa: CASSLIPAGLAGGPADTQYF; cdr3_nt: TGTGCCAGCAGCTTAATCCCCGCGGGACTAGCGGGGGGGCCCGCAGATACGCAGTATTTT
v_call: TRBV11-1; j_call: TRBJ2-5; d_call: NA; clone_size: many; cdr3_aa: CASSLSSERAQYF; cdr3_nt: TGTGCCAGCAGCTTAAGCAGTGAGCGGGCCCAGTACTTC
v_call: TRBV7-3; j_call: TRBJ2-2; d_call: NA; clone_size: few; cdr3_aa: CASSLNRGPNTGELFF; cdr3_nt: TGTGCCAGCAGCTTAAACCGGGGCCCTAACACCGGGGAGCTGTTTTTT
v_call: TRBV11-2; j_call: TRBJ2-3; d_call: NA; clone_size: many; cdr3_aa: CASTQGYGTDTQYF; cdr3_nt: TGTGCCAGCACCCAGGGATATGGCACAGATACGCAGTATTTT
v_call: TRBV19; j_call: TRBJ2-3; d_call: TRBD1; clone_size: NA; cdr3_aa: CASSIDPDRGLADTQYF; cdr3_nt: TGTGCCAGTAGTATAGATCCGGACAGGGGGCTCGCAGATACGCAGTATTTT
v_call: TRBV20-1; j_call: TRBJ1-1; d_call: TRBD1; clone_size: few; cdr3_aa: CSARTPDRGRGTEAFF; cdr3_nt: TGCAGTGCTAGAACCCCAGACAGGGGACGAGGGACTGAAGCTTTCTTT
v_call: TRBV24-1; j_call: TRBJ2-6; d_call: TRBD1; clone_size: few; cdr3_aa: CATAGTGGGRGANVLTF; cdr3_nt: TGTGCCACCGCCGGGACAGGGGGGGGTCGTGGGGCCAACGTCCTGACTTTC
v_call: TRBV6-1; j_call: TRBJ2-2; d_call: NA; clone_size: many; cdr3_aa: CASSEDLRGTGELFF; cdr3_nt: TGTGCCAGCAGTGAAGATCTTAGGGGCACCGGGGAGCTGTTTTTT
v_call: TRBV7-2; j_call: TRBJ1-1; d_call: NA; clone_size: many; cdr3_aa: CASTLSEANTEAFF; cdr3_nt: TGTGCCAGCACACTCTCCGAGGCGAACACTGAAGCTTTCTTT
v_call: TRBV11-2; j_call: TRBJ1-1; d_call: NA; clone_size: many; cdr3_aa: CASSMTVTNTEAFF; cdr3_nt: TGTGCCAGCAGCATGACGGTAACGAACACTGAAGCTTTCTTT
v_call: TRBV5-4; j_call: TRBJ2-3; d_call: NA; clone_size: few; cdr3_aa: CASSSMRGGGPADTQYF; cdr3_nt: TGTGCCAGCAGCTCAATGCGAGGGGGGGGGCCGGCAGATACGCAGTATTTT
v_call: TRBV6-1; j_call: TRBJ2-3; d_call: TRBD1; clone_size: few; cdr3_aa: CASRSPDRAASADTQYF; cdr3_nt: TGTGCCAGCAGGAGCCCTGACAGGGCAGCTTCCGCAGATACGCAGTATTTT
v_call: TRBV24-1; j_call: TRBJ2-1; d_call: NA; clone_size: NA; cdr3_aa: CATSDRTGRVVGGGDNEQFF; cdr3_nt: TGTGCCACCAGTGACCGGACAGGGAGAGTAGTCGGGGGAGGGGACAATGAGCAGTTCTTC
v_call: TRBV28; j_call: TRBJ2-7; d_call: NA; clone_size: many; cdr3_aa: CASSSTTPSSYEQYF; cdr3_nt: TGTGCCAGCAGTTCTACGACACCTTCCTCCTACGAGCAGTACTTC
v_call: TRBV12-3/TRBV12-4; j_call: TRBJ1-2; d_call: NA; clone_size: many; cdr3_aa: CASSLEQGSYGYTF; cdr3_nt: TGTGCCAGCAGTTTAGAGCAGGGATCCTATGGCTACACCTTC
v_call: TRBV18; j_call: TRBJ1-1; d_call: NA; clone_size: NA; cdr3_aa: CASSEGRGDTEAFF; cdr3_nt: TGTGCCAGCTCGGAAGGAAGGGGGGACACTGAAGCTTTCTTT
v_call: TRBV4-1; j_call: TRBJ1-1; d_call: NA; clone_size: many; cdr3_aa: CASSQDGREAFF; cdr3_nt: TGCGCCAGCAGCCAAGATGGGAGGGAAGCTTTCTTT
v_call: TRBV11-2; j_call: TRBJ2-3; d_call: NA; clone_size: NA; cdr3_aa: CASSLVASFPDTQYF; cdr3_nt: TGTGCCAGCAGCTTAGTGGCTAGCTTCCCAGATACGCAGTATTTT
v_call: TRBV4-1; j_call: TRBJ1-1; d_call: NA; clone_size: few; cdr3_aa: CASSQDITTDEAFF; cdr3_nt: TGCGCCAGCAGCCAAGATATTACGACAGATGAAGCTTTCTTT
v_call: TRBV9; j_call: TRBJ2-2; d_call: TRBD1; clone_size: NA; cdr3_aa: CAGSADRERDTGELFF; cdr3_nt: TGTGCCGGCAGCGCAGACAGGGAAAGGGACACCGGGGAGCTGTTTTTT
v_call: TRBV2; j_call: TRBJ1-1; d_call: NA; clone_size: many; cdr3_aa: CAVGGGPEAFF; cdr3_nt: TGTGCCGTGGGGGGGGGGCCTGAAGCTTTCTTT
v_call: TRBV27; j_call: TRBJ2-1; d_call: NA; clone_size: few; cdr3_aa: CASSPGVSDYNEQFF; cdr3_nt: TGTGCCAGCAGCCCCGGGGTGTCAGACTACAATGAGCAGTTCTTC
v_call: TRBV11-2; j_call: TRBJ2-1; d_call: NA; clone_size: many; cdr3_aa: CASEGNEQFF; cdr3_nt: TGTGCCAGCGAAGGTAATGAGCAGTTCTTC
v_call: TRBV20-1; j_call: TRBJ1-2; d_call: NA; clone_size: few; cdr3_aa: CSAFDLSLGRDGSRVNYGYTF; cdr3_nt: TGCAGTGCTTTCGACCTATCCCTCGGGCGGGACGGGAGTAGAGTTAACTATGGCTACACCTTC
v_call: TRBV6-1; j_call: TRBJ1-6; d_call: TRBD1; clone_size: many; cdr3_aa: CASSEWTGGDNSPLHF; cdr3_nt: TGTGCCAGCAGTGAATGGACAGGGGGTGATAATTCACCCCTCCACTTT
v_call: TRBV12-3/TRBV12-4; j_call: TRBJ2-2; d_call: NA; clone_size: NA; cdr3_aa: CASSFIRTDTGELFF; cdr3_nt: TGTGCCAGCAGTTTCATCAGAACTGACACCGGGGAGCTGTTTTTT
v_call: TRBV12-3/TRBV12-4; j_call: TRBJ1-1; d_call: NA; clone_size: many; cdr3_aa: CASSLGQSNTEAFF; cdr3_nt: TGTGCCAGCAGTTTAGGACAGTCGAACACTGAAGCTTTCTTT
v_call: TRBV18; j_call: TRBJ1-3; d_call: NA; clone_size: NA; cdr3_aa: CASSPQGTGNTIYF; cdr3_nt: TGTGCCAGCTCACCACAGGGCACGGGAAACACCATATATTTT
v_call: TRBV14; j_call: TRBJ2-7; d_call: NA; clone_size: NA; cdr3_aa: CASSQDERRFSYEQYF; cdr3_nt: TGTGCCAGCAGCCAAGATGAAAGGAGATTCTCCTACGAGCAGTACTTC
v_call: TRBV9; j_call: TRBJ2-3; d_call: NA; clone_size: few; cdr3_aa: CASSVGRHITDTQYF; cdr3_nt: TGTGCCAGCAGCGTTGGTCGTCATATCACAGATACGCAGTATTTT
v_call: TRBV2; j_call: TRBJ2-7; d_call: NA; clone_size: many; cdr3_aa: CASSEVKQYF; cdr3_nt: TGTGCCAGCAGTGAGGTGAAGCAGTACTTC
v_call: TRBV6-1; j_call: TRBJ2-3; d_call: NA; clone_size: many; cdr3_aa: CASSDRGVGDTQYF; cdr3_nt: TGTGCCAGCAGCGACCGCGGGGTTGGAGATACGCAGTATTTT
v_call: TRBV20-1; j_call: TRBJ2-4; d_call: NA; clone_size: few; cdr3_aa: CSARPGGMAKNIQYF; cdr3_nt: TGCAGTGCCCGTCCCGGGGGAATGGCCAAAAACATTCAGTACTTC
v_call: TRBV7-6; j_call: TRBJ1-1; d_call: NA; clone_size: many; cdr3_aa: CASSLSGAEAFF; cdr3_nt: TGTGCCAGCAGCTTATCGGGCGCTGAAGCTTTCTTT
v_call: TRBV6-2/TRBV6-3; j_call: TRBJ1-1; d_call: NA; clone_size: many; cdr3_aa: CASTRTEVNTEAFF; cdr3_nt: TGTGCCAGCACAAGGACGGAAGTGAACACTGAAGCTTTCTTT
v_call: TRBV7-9; j_call: TRBJ2-3; d_call: TRBD2; clone_size: many; cdr3_aa: CASSLFGLAGFAGTQYF; cdr3_nt: TGTGCCAGCAGCCTATTCGGACTAGCGGGGTTTGCGGGTACGCAGTATTTT
v_call: TRBV13; j_call: TRBJ1-1; d_call: NA; clone_size: NA; cdr3_aa: CASSPAGSSSDEAFF; cdr3_nt: TGTGCCAGCAGCCCCGCGGGCTCCTCTTCGGATGAAGCTTTCTTT
v_call: TRBV6-5; j_call: TRBJ1-4; d_call: NA; clone_size: many; cdr3_aa: CASSYSQSNEKLFF; cdr3_nt: TGTGCCAGCAGTTACTCGCAGAGTAATGAAAAACTGTTTTTT
v_call: TRBV12-3/TRBV12-4; j_call: TRBJ2-2; d_call: NA; clone_size: NA; cdr3_aa: CASTMGYTGELFF; cdr3_nt: TGTGCCAGCACGATGGGGTACACCGGGGAGCTGTTTTTT
v_call: TRBV14; j_call: TRBJ2-7; d_call: NA; clone_size: NA; cdr3_aa: CASSQGWEALPEQYF; cdr3_nt: TGTGCCAGCAGCCAAGGCTGGGAAGCCCTTCCCGAGCAGTACTTC
v_call: TRBV12-3/TRBV12-4; j_call: TRBJ2-3; d_call: NA; clone_size: few; cdr3_aa: CASSPRVASTDTQYF; cdr3_nt: TGTGCCAGCAGTCCCCGGGTAGCGAGCACAGATACGCAGTATTTT
v_call: TRBV3-1; j_call: TRBJ1-3; d_call: NA; clone_size: many; cdr3_aa: CASSQDLTRSGNTIYF; cdr3_nt: TGTGCCAGCAGCCAAGATCTCACACGCTCTGGAAACACCATATATTTT